The next 30 T cell receptor beta chains were all read from a single sample in a study of cytomegalovirus exposure and HLA in healthy donors. PCR employed 60 Vbeta and 13 Jbeta primers. TCRdb's table, derived via immunoSEQ multiplex PCR, lists solely in-frame clones and lacks some. The sample holds under 130,000 clones, approximately 70% seen once. Sequenced: PBMCs. Source of these receptors: a man aged 40-55 years in good health and CMV-seropositive.

This chain connects TRBV7-9 to TRBJ2-7; D possibly corresponds to TRBD1 (5 bases). Trimming left V 1 base short and J 0 bases short, with 13 bases between. The germline gives CDR1 SEHNR, CDR2 FQNEAQ (reference sequence). This CDR3 contains 16 residues. DNA for the CDR3: TGTGCCAGCAGCTTAGGGCAGGGCCACTTCTCCTACGAGCAGTACTTC. Translated: CASSLGQGHFSYEQYF.

The CDR3 DNA reads as TGTGCCAGCAGCTTCGGGGTTACAAACTATGGCTACACCTTC. This gives the protein CASSFGVTNYGYTF. This rearrangement joins TRBV5-4 to TRBJ1-2, with D hard to call. Trimming left V 2 bases short and J 2 bases short, with 10 bases between. There are 14 residues in the CDR3. CDR1 and CDR2 from the germline V gene are SGHNT and YYREEE (reference sequence). The entire variable domain, with the rest obtained from reference TRBV5-4 and TRBJ1-2, is as follows: ETGVTQSPTHLIKTRGQQVTLRCSSQSGHNTVSWYQQALGQGPQFIFQYYREEENGRGNFPPRFSGLQFPNYSSELNVNALELDDSALYLCASSFGVTNYGYTFGSGTRLTVV.

The chain couples TRBV30 to TRBJ1-2; D may be TRBD1 (6 bases). This CDR3 has 13 residues. Trimming left V 1 base short and J 2 bases short, with 8 bases between. The germline V gene has CDR1 GTSNPN and CDR2 SVGIG (reference sequence). CDR3 in amino acids: CAWSGGLNYGYTF. The CDR3, as DNA: TGTGCCTGGAGTGGGGGGCTCAACTATGGCTACACCTTC.

The chain employs TRBV6-5 and TRBJ1-1, with unresolved D. The CDR3 consists of 15 residues. Trimming removed 0 bases from V and 0 bases from J, with 8 bases in between. Per germline, CDR1 MNHEY and CDR2 SVGAGI. The CDR3 DNA sequence: TGTGCCAGCAGTTACTCGAACGGTATGAACACTGAAGCTTTCTTT. It codes for CASSYSNGMNTEAFF.

J is TRBJ2-5 and V is TRBV5-1; possible D gene TRBD2, 5 bases. CDR3 length: 13 residues. CDR1 and CDR2 from the germline V gene are SGHRS and YFSETQ. Trimming shortened V by 7 bases and J by 4 bases, and 14 bases separated the two germline ends. The CDR3 loop is CASGTSMTETQYF. For the CDR3, the DNA is TGCGCCAGCGGCACTAGTATGACAGAGACCCAGTACTTC.

This sequence joins TRBV11-2 and TRBJ2-1, with D perhaps TRBD2 (6 bases). The germline CDR1 and CDR2 sequences are SGHAT and FQNNGV. This CDR3 has 16 residues. V gave up 5 bases and J gave up 2 bases, with 16 bases separating them. CDR3 DNA: TGTGCCAGCAGCGGGGGGAGTGGGCCCACCTACAATGAGCAGTTCTTC. Translation gives CASSGGSGPTYNEQFF.

V usage is TRBV7-9 and J usage is TRBJ2-4; D may be TRBD1 (5 bases). V was cut by 3 bases and J by 0 bases, with 9 bases left in between. Germline CDR1 SEHNR, CDR2 FQNEAQ (reference sequence). This CDR3 spans 15 amino acids. Here the CDR3 reads CASSFSGLAKNIQYF. Written as DNA, the CDR3 is TGTGCCAGCAGCTTTTCAGGGCTAGCCAAAAACATTCAGTACTTC.

The CDR3 region is CASRKGEQETQYF. The DNA for the CDR3 is TGTGCCAGCAGGAAGGGGGAACAAGAGACCCAGTACTTC. The chain joins TRBV7-2 to TRBJ2-5; a weak D match, TRBD1 (6 bases). Trimming stripped 6 bases from V and 2 bases from J, with 10 bases between. Germline V gene data show CDR1 as SGHTA and CDR2 as FQGNSA. There are 13 residues in the CDR3.

The chain couples TRBV5-1 to TRBJ2-5; D is perhaps TRBD2 (5 bases). Germline V gene data show CDR1 as SGHRS and CDR2 as YFSETQ. The CDR3 loop spans 13 amino acids. The V gene lost 4 bases and the J gene lost 5 bases, with 12 bases spanning the gap. CDR3 loop: CASSPGVAETQYF. CDR3 sequence (DNA): TGCGCCAGCAGCCCTGGGGTAGCGGAGACCCAGTACTTC.

The chain recombines TRBV4-1 with TRBJ2-1, with 10 bases lining up with TRBD2. This CDR3 region has 14 residues. The V gene end was trimmed by 3 bases and the J gene end by 6 bases; junction bases not matched to a gene: 2. Germline values: CDR1 MGHRA, CDR2 YSYEKL. In DNA form, the CDR3 reads TGCGCCAGCAGCCAGGGACTAGCGTCCAATGAGCAGTTCTTC. It specifies CASSQGLASNEQFF.

This clone has a handful of counts. The V call is TRBV6-5, the J call TRBJ1-1, with 7 nucleotides matching TRBD1. Trimming took 6 bases from V and 3 from J; bases not matched to a gene: 7. The CDR3 consists of 14 residues. Germline CDR1 reads MNHEY; CDR2 reads SVGAGI. This CDR3 is CASRGDRAYTEAFF. The CDR3 DNA is TGTGCCAGCAGAGGAGACAGGGCTTACACTGAAGCTTTCTTT.

The sample holds a few counts of this clone. The CDR3 loop reads CASSVGQGEAFF. The CDR3 DNA reads as TGTGCCAGCAGCGTAGGGCAGGGGGAAGCTTTCTTT. The genes are TRBV2 and TRBJ1-1; D is possibly TRBD1 (6 bases). With 6 bases removed from V and 8 bases from J, the gap between germline ends came to 13 bases. This CDR3 is built from 12 residues. CDR1 and CDR2 (germline): SNHLY, FYNNEI. The full variable domain, its missing parts supplied by reference TRBV2 and TRBJ1-1, is EPEVTQTPSHQVTQMGQEVILRCVPISNHLYFYWYRQILGQKVEFLVSFYNNEISEKSEIFDDQFSVERPDGSNFTLKIRSTKLEDSAMYFCASSVGQGEAFFGQGTRLTVV.

The chain recombines TRBV27 with TRBJ1-2; D ambiguous. The CDR3 runs to 14 residues. Trimming left V 3 bases short and J 0 bases short, with 8 bases between. Germline assignment: CDR1 MNHEY and CDR2 SMNVEV (reference sequence). As DNA, the CDR3 is TGTGCCAGCAGTTTGTCAGTATCTAACTATGGCTACACCTTC. This codes for CASSLSVSNYGYTF.

V is TRBV10-3 and J is TRBJ2-1; 10 nucleotides match TRBD2. Trimming cost V 0 bases and J 8 bases; bases outside gene matches: 4. Germline CDR1 ENHRY, CDR2 SYGVKD. The CDR3 contains 15 residues. CDR3 nucleotides: TGTGCCATCAGTGAGTCTCTAGCGGGAGTCCATGAGCAGTTCTTC. Translating gives CAISESLAGVHEQFF.

The CDR3 spells CSVDRQGEGDYEQYF. The CDR3 DNA reads as TGCAGCGTTGATCGCCAGGGGGAAGGAGACTACGAGCAGTACTTC. V and J are TRBV29-1 and TRBJ2-7; 7 nucleotides agree with TRBD1. CDR3 length equals 15 residues. The V and J ends lost 3 bases and 3 bases, in that order; junction bases with no gene match: 11. CDR1 SQVTM and CDR2 ANQGSEA come from the germline V gene.

This clone appeared once. In DNA, the CDR3 is TGTGCCAGCAGCTTAGATCTCCGAGGGTTCGATGGCTACACCTTC. Amino acid sequence: CASSLDLRGFDGYTF. This chain links TRBV7-2 with TRBJ1-2; D unclear. CDR3 length: 15 residues. The germline gives CDR1 SGHTA, CDR2 FQGNSA. V dropped 1 base and J dropped 6 bases, with 15 bases sitting between them. The full variable domain, with the rest looked up from reference TRBV7-2 and TRBJ1-2, is GAGVSQSPSNKVTEKGKDVELRCDPISGHTALYWYRQSLGQGLEFLIYFQGNSAPDKSGLPSDRFSAERTGGSVSTLTIQRTQQEDSAVYLCASSLDLRGFDGYTFGSGTRLTVV.

The CDR3 loop is CASSFMLDPSSTDTQYF. The CDR3 DNA sequence: TGTGCCAGTAGTTTTATGCTAGACCCATCTAGCACAGATACGCAGTATTTT. J is TRBJ2-3 and V is TRBV19; D gene unclear. The CDR3 extends over 17 amino acids. From germline, CDR1 is LNHDA and CDR2 SQIVND (reference sequence). V dropped 5 bases and J dropped 0 bases, with 18 bases sitting between them.

The chain is built from TRBV7-2 and TRBJ2-1; D may be TRBD2 (5 bases). The CDR3 is 14 residues long. Deletions cut 4 bases from V and 4 bases from J, with 11 bases between. Germline values: CDR1 SGHTA, CDR2 FQGNSA. DNA of the CDR3: TGTGCCAGCAGCTCGGCGGGTTGGTACAATGAGCAGTTCTTC. Its translation: CASSSAGWYNEQFF.

This clone was observed once. The chain combines TRBV30 with TRBJ1-2; TRBD1 agrees at 7 bases. Germline-derived CDR1 and CDR2 are GTSNPN and SVGIG (reference sequence). The CDR3 loop spans 14 amino acids. Trimming at V came to 3 bases and at J to 8 bases, leaving 12 bases not matched to a gene. The CDR3 is CAWRPGQNIWGYTF. The CDR3 DNA follows: TGTGCCTGGAGACCGGGACAGAACATATGGGGCTACACCTTC.

This clone has more than one count but fewer than ten. The chain has TRBV7-2 and TRBJ2-3, with D perhaps TRBD1 (6 bases). Trimming left V 1 base short and J 6 bases short, with 11 bases between. This CDR3 has 14 amino acids. From germline, CDR1 is SGHTA and CDR2 FQGNSA. CDR3 nucleotide sequence: TGTGCCAGCAGCTTAGATCAGGGGTCCGATACGCAGTATTTT. As protein: CASSLDQGSDTQYF.

This chain uses TRBV18 with TRBJ2-7; 13 nucleotides match TRBD2. After removal of 6 bases from V and 5 bases from J, the junction contained 7 bases not matched to a gene. CDR3 length: 15 amino acids. The V gene's germline CDR1 is KGHSH and CDR2 LQKENI. The chain's CDR3 is CASSLTSGRAHEQYF. The DNA of the CDR3 is TGTGCCAGCTCCCTTACTAGCGGGAGGGCCCACGAGCAGTACTTC.

The chain joins TRBV19 to TRBJ1-1; TRBD1 aligns across 8 bases. The CDR3 runs 14 residues. The V segment lost 7 bases and the J segment 5 bases; nucleotides outside the gene matches: 9. CDR1 and CDR2 from the germline V gene are LNHDA and SQIVND (reference sequence). In nucleotides, the CDR3 is TGTGCCAGTATCGTCCAGGGGGCAGGTACTGAAGCTTTCTTT. Encoded protein: CASIVQGAGTEAFF.

The chain uses TRBV6-1 and TRBJ2-1; TRBD1 is a possible D gene (6 bases). In germline, CDR1 is MNHNS, CDR2 SASEGT. CDR3 length equals 13 residues. The germline V and J ends were trimmed by 10 bases and 6 bases, with 16 bases remaining between them. CDR3 DNA sequence: TGTGCCACCCTAAACAGGGAGACCAATGAGCAGTTCTTC. This gives the protein CATLNRETNEQFF.

The genes are TRBV4-2 and TRBJ2-7, with TRBD1 matching 9 bases. Looked up from germline, CDR1 is LGHNA and CDR2 is YNFKEQ. This CDR3 has 15 amino acids. V shed 1 base, J shed 2 bases, and the junction held 3 bases outside the gene matches. The DNA for the CDR3 is TGTGCCAGCAGCCAAGTACAGGGGGCCACCTACGAGCAGTACTTC. It yields the protein CASSQVQGATYEQYF.

V and J are TRBV4-3 and TRBJ2-3; 7 bases match TRBD2. CDR1 LGHNA and CDR2 YSLEER come from the germline V gene. V shed 1 base and J 2 bases; nucleotides not matched to a gene: 6. This CDR3 region has 16 residues. This CDR3 is CASSQAVGGFTDTQYF. In nucleotides, the CDR3 is TGCGCCAGCAGCCAAGCAGTGGGAGGGTTCACAGATACGCAGTATTTT.

CDR3 amino acids: CASSGRGGGNTIYF. The CDR3 DNA follows: TGTGCCAGCAGCGGCCGTGGTGGTGGAAACACCATATATTTT. This chain links TRBV14 with TRBJ1-3; D is ambiguous. This CDR3 is built from 14 residues. Germline lookup yields CDR1 SGHDN and CDR2 FVKESK. Trimming removed 5 bases from V and 3 bases from J, with 11 bases in between.

This clone was found many times. The V and J genes are TRBV6-6 and TRBJ2-1; 7 bases agree with TRBD1. V lost 8 bases, J lost 7 bases, and 11 bases stayed unmatched. CDR1 is MNHNY, CDR2 SVGAGI, per germline (reference sequence). This CDR3 has 14 residues. CDR3 sequence: CASGLGQAPNEQFF. The CDR3 DNA follows: TGTGCCAGCGGTTTAGGACAGGCGCCAAATGAGCAGTTCTTC.

This clone has a handful of counts. The rearrangement links TRBV11-3 to TRBJ1-1; unclear D gene. The CDR3 length is 13 residues. The V gene's germline CDR1 is SGHNT and CDR2 YENEEA. V shed 3 bases and J shed 1 base, with 6 bases lying between them. This chain's CDR3 is CASSFPGNTEAFF. CDR3 bases: TGTGCCAGCAGCTTCCCGGGGAACACTGAAGCTTTCTTT. Combining the CDR3 with reference TRBV11-3 and TRBJ1-1 gives the whole variable domain EAGVVQSPRYKIIEKKQPVAFWCNPISGHNTLYWYLQNLGQGPELLIRYENEEAVDDSQLPKDRFSAERLKGVDSTLKIQPAELGDSAVYLCASSFPGNTEAFFGQGTRLTVV.

The rearrangement joins TRBV4-1 to TRBJ1-4; tentatively, D is TRBD1 (5 bases). V gave up 0 bases and J gave up 2 bases, with 13 bases separating them. The CDR3 totals 17 residues. CDR1 MGHRA and CDR2 YSYEKL come from the germline V gene. CDR3 DNA: TGCGCCAGCAGCCAAGAGTTCGGGGGGAGGACTAATGAAAAACTGTTTTTT. This gives the protein CASSQEFGGRTNEKLFF.

The genes are TRBV5-5 and TRBJ1-5; 11 bases map to TRBD1. The CDR3 spans 15 residues. The V gene end was trimmed by 5 bases and the J gene end by 7 bases; junction bases not matched to a gene: 8. Germline CDR1 reads SGHKS; CDR2 reads YYEKEE (reference sequence). This chain's CDR3 is CASSWTGGQGQPQHF. The CDR3 nucleotides read TGTGCCAGCAGTTGGACAGGGGGCCAGGGACAGCCCCAGCATTTT. The full variable domain, its missing parts supplied by reference TRBV5-5 and TRBJ1-5, is DAGVTQSPTHLIKTRGQQVTLRCSPISGHKSVSWYQQVLGQGPQFIFQYYEKEERGRGNFPDRFSARQFPNYSSELNVNALLLGDSALYLCASSWTGGQGQPQHFGDGTRLSIL.